This T cell receptor (beta chain) is drawn from a study of early T cells in non-severe SARS-CoV-2 infection. Looked up from germline, CDR1 is SGHTS and CDR2 is YDEGEE. V shed 0 bases and J shed 8 bases, with 12 bases lying between them. The CDR3 is 15 residues long. Individual cDNA molecules each received unique molecular identifiers attached to them. TCRdb independently ran MiXCR on the 5' RACE reads; one entry per CDR3 protein. The sample records around 70,000 distinct CDR3 sequences, around 10% being singletons. General study results and limits: Lookups in VDJdb leaned toward anti-spike CD8 responses and missed private and CD4 specificities.

In regard to this clonotype: Its antigen is unidentified.

V usage is TRBV5-8 and J usage is TRBJ1-6; D is undetermined. The TCR originated in an adult who was a healthcare worker with PCR-confirmed SARS-CoV-2 infection or an uninfected control (not recorded which). The specimen was whole blood. Here the CDR3 DNA reads TGTGCCAGCAGCTTGGTCCCGGGATCGGATTCACCCCTCCACTTT. It encodes CASSLVPGSDSPLHF.